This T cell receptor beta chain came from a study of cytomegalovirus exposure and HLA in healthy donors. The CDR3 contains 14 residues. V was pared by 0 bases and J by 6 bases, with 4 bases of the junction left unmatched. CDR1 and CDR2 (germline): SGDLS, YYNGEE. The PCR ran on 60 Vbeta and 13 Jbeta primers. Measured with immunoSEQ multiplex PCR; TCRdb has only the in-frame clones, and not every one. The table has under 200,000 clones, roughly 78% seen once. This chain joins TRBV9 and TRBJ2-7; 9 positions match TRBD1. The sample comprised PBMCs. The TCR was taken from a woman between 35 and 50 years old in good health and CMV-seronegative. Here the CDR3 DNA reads TGTGCCAGCAGCGTAGACACAGGGGGCATCGAGCAGTACTTC. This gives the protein CASSVDTGGIEQYF.